This T cell receptor (beta chain) was observed in a study of chemoradiotherapy in HPV16-positive cancers. Overall study: Candidate HPV-specific clones and shared TCR motifs came from a couple of HPV16-positive patients. Notes on the study in general: Candidate HPV-specific clones and E7-related TCR motifs grew in tumor during treatment. In HPV16-positive patients, HPV-responsive T-cell expansion tracked better recurrence-free survival.

The data were produced by immunoSEQ multiplex PCR, yet TCRdb's version contains in-frame clones alone and is incomplete. The repertoire holds about 2,000 clones, with 75% to 90% as singletons. As to this clone: Its target is not known.

The CDR3 contains 16 residues. Trimming stripped 3 bases from V and 3 bases from J, with 16 bases between. Germline CDR1 SGDLS, CDR2 YYNGEE. The chain recombines TRBV9 with TRBJ2-1; D assignment may be TRBD1 or TRBD2 (6 bases each). The receptor's source is a human donor with HPV-associated anogenital cancer. The starting material was tumor tissue, obtained from a patient who underwent chemoradiotherapy. The CDR3: CASSDFGGPDYNEQFF. CDR3 coding DNA: TGTGCCAGCAGCGACTTTGGGGGGCCCGACTACAATGAGCAGTTCTTC.